These T cell receptor beta chains were read from a single sample in a study of T cell clonotyping in hematopoietic cell transplantation. Measured with immunoSEQ multiplex PCR; TCRdb has only the in-frame clones, and not every one. The top ten clones hold approximately 5% of a sample with under 15,000 clones, about 86% of them seen once. Sequencing used PBMCs, obtained 100 days after allogeneic stem cell transplant. Receptors originate from a female patient aged 35-55 years who had an allogeneic stem cell transplant from a related donor, so T cells may come from the graft donor. Some clones in this sample may be carry-over from other donors' samples. Both conserved end residues are part of each CDR3. The D gene is left open where the match is weak. Some rows mark clone size as missing; the rest say once, few, many or name a class of expanded clone.

CASSSTENTEAFF,TGTGCCAGCAGTTCGACCGAGAACACTGAAGCTTTCTTT,13,TRBV27,NA,TRBJ1-1,NA
CASSLARDTQYF,TGTGCCAGCAGCTTAGCCCGAGATACGCAGTATTTT,12,TRBV7-8,NA,TRBJ2-3,NA
CASSLEETGSSYEQYF,TGTGCCAGCAGCTTAGAGGAGACAGGGAGCTCCTACGAGCAGTACTTC,16,TRBV7-9,once,TRBJ2-7,TRBD1
CASSEWVNSIGGHTQYF,TGTGCCAGCAGTGAATGGGTAAATTCGATTGGGGGGCATACGCAGTATTTT,17,TRBV6-1,NA,TRBJ2-3,NA
CASFGGGTYGYTF,TGTGCCAGCTTTGGAGGGGGGACCTATGGCTACACCTTC,13,TRBV25-1,once,TRBJ1-2,NA
CASSVLGTDTQYF,TGTGCCAGCAGCGTTTTAGGCACAGATACGCAGTATTTT,13,TRBV9,NA,TRBJ2-3,NA
CSVNLQGSGEQYF,TGCAGCGTTAATCTCCAGGGGTCGGGCGAGCAGTACTTC,13,TRBV29-1,NA,TRBJ2-7,NA
CASSVTGAARYEQYF,TGTGCCAGCAGTGTAACAGGGGCAGCTCGTTACGAGCAGTACTTC,15,TRBV25-1,NA,TRBJ2-7,TRBD1
CASSIRPGVIYEQYF,TGTGCCAGTAGTATACGGCCGGGAGTTATCTACGAGCAGTACTTC,15,TRBV19,NA,TRBJ2-7,NA
CASSFLSTGDQPQHF,TGTGCCAGCAGTTTCCTGTCGACAGGAGATCAGCCCCAGCATTTT,15,TRBV27,NA,TRBJ1-5,NA
CSVRKDRLHYEQYF,TGCAGCGTCCGTAAGGACAGACTTCACTACGAGCAGTACTTC,14,TRBV29-1,NA,TRBJ2-7,NA
CASSTRKDGYGCTF,TGTGCCAGCAGTACGAGGAAAGATGGCTATGGCTGCACCTTC,14,TRBV6-5,NA,TRBJ1-2,NA
CSVSQGNSNQPQHF,TGCAGCGTATCACAGGGTAATAGCAATCAGCCCCAGCATTTT,14,TRBV29-1,once,TRBJ1-5,NA
CASSPGGLEAFF,TGTGCCAGCAGTCCCGGGGGACTCGAAGCTTTCTTT,12,TRBV25-1,few,TRBJ1-1,NA
CAILGSRRGDTQYF,TGTGCCATCTTGGGGTCCAGAAGGGGAGATACGCAGTATTTT,14,TRBV21-1,NA,TRBJ2-3,NA
CASSSQFDTQYF,TGTGCCAGCAGCTCACAGTTTGATACGCAGTATTTT,12,TRBV5-8,few,TRBJ2-3,NA
CAWSPVGGNTIYF,TGTGCCTGGAGTCCCGTGGGTGGAAACACCATATATTTT,13,TRBV30,NA,TRBJ1-3,NA
CARRQGRGTKNIQYF,TGTGCCAGGAGACAGGGGAGGGGGACCAAAAACATTCAGTACTTC,15,TRBV6-6,NA,TRBJ2-4,NA
CASSEGASTDTQYF,TGTGCCAGCTCCGAGGGAGCTAGCACAGATACGCAGTATTTT,14,TRBV9,NA,TRBJ2-3,NA
CASRRGALNSPLHF,TGTGCCAGCAGACGGGGGGCCCTTAATTCACCCCTCCACTTT,14,TRBV6-5,NA,TRBJ1-6,NA
CASSLLPGSYNEQFF,TGTGCCAGCAGCCTACTCCCGGGCTCCTACAATGAGCAGTTCTTC,15,TRBV14,NA,TRBJ2-1,NA
CASSGGQGGNEQYF,TGCGCCAGCAGTGGAGGACAGGGAGGCAACGAGCAGTACTTC,14,TRBV10-1,NA,TRBJ2-7,TRBD1
CASSREGWNYGYTF,TGCGCCAGCAGTAGGGAAGGGTGGAACTATGGCTACACCTTC,14,TRBV4-1,few,TRBJ1-2,NA
CASSLSLGAGEQYF,TGTGCCAGCAGCTTAAGTTTGGGGGCAGGCGAGCAGTACTTC,14,TRBV7-8,NA,TRBJ2-7,NA
CASSLSGGSVYEQYF,TGCGCCAGCAGCTTATCAGGGGGGAGCGTATACGAGCAGTACTTC,15,TRBV5-1,NA,TRBJ2-7,NA
CASKPQGMGPTNEKLFF,TGTGCCAGCAAACCACAGGGAATGGGGCCAACTAATGAAAAACTGTTTTTT,17,TRBV28,NA,TRBJ1-4,NA
CASRDRGIGNTIYF,TGTGCCAGCAGGGACAGGGGAATTGGAAACACCATATATTTT,14,TRBV25-1,NA,TRBJ1-3,TRBD1
CAISETAGGTGELFF,TGTGCCATCAGTGAGACTGCGGGAGGGACCGGGGAGCTGTTTTTT,15,TRBV10-3,NA,TRBJ2-2,TRBD2
CASSSSGTEAFF,TGTGCCAGCAGTTCTAGCGGGACTGAAGCTTTCTTT,12,TRBV6-6,NA,TRBJ1-1,NA
CSVFSGLYNEQFF,TGCAGCGTATTTAGCGGGTTATACAATGAGCAGTTCTTC,13,TRBV29-1,NA,TRBJ2-1,TRBD2
CASSLSNEQFF,TGTGCCAGCAGTTTAAGCAATGAGCAGTTCTTC,11,TRBV27,NA,TRBJ2-1,NA
CASQGQVNYGYTF,TGTGCCAGCCAGGGACAGGTGAACTATGGCTACACCTTC,13,TRBV7-9,few,TRBJ1-2,TRBD1
CAWDRQGVHEQYF,TGTGCCTGGGATCGACAGGGAGTCCACGAGCAGTACTTC,13,TRBV30,few,TRBJ2-7,TRBD1
CASSLIAGEVNEQFF,TGTGCCAGCAGCCTAATAGCGGGAGAGGTCAATGAGCAGTTCTTC,15,TRBV7-8,NA,TRBJ2-1,TRBD2
CASSQLDRSNYGYTF,TGCGCCAGCAGTCAACTGGACAGGTCTAACTATGGCTACACCTTC,15,TRBV23-1,NA,TRBJ1-2,TRBD1